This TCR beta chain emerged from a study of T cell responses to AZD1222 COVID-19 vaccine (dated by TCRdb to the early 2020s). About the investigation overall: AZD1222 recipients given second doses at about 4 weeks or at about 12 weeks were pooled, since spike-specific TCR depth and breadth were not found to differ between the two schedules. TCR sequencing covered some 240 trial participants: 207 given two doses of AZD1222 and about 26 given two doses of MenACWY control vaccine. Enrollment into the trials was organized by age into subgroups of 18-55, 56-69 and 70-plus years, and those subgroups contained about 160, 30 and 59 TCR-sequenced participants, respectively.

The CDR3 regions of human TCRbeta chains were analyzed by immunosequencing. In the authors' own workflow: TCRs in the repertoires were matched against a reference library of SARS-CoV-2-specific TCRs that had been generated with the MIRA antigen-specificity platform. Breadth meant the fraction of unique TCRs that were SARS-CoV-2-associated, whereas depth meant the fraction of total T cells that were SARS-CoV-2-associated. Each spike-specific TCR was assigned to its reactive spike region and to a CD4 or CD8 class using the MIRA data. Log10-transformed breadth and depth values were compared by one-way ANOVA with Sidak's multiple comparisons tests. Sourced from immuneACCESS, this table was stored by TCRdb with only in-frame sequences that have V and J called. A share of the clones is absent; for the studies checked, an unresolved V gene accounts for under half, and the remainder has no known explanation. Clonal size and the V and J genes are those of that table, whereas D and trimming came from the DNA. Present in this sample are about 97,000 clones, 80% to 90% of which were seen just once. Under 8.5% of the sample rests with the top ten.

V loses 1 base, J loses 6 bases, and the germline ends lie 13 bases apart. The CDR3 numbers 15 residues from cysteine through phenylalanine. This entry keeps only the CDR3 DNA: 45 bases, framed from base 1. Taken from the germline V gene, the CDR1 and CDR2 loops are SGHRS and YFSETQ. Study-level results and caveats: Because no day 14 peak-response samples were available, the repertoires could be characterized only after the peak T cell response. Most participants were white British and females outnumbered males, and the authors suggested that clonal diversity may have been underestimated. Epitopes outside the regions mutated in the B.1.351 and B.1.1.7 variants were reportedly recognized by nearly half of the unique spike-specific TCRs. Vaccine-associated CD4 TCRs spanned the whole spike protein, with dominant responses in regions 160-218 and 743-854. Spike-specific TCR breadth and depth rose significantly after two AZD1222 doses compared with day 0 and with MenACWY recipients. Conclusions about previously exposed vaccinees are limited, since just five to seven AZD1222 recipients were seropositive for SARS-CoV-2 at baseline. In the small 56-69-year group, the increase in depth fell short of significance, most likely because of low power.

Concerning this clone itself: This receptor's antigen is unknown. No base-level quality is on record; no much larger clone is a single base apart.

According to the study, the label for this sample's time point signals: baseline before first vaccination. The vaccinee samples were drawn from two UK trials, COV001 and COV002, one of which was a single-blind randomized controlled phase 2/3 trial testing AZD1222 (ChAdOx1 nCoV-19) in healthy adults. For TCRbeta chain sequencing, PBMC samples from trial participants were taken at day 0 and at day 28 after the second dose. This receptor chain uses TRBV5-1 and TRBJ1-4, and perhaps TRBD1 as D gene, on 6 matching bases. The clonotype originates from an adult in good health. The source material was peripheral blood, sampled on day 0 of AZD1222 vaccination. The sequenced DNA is TGCGCCAGCAGCTTGTCAACAGGGAACGATGAAAAACTGTTTTTT. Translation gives CASSLSTGNDEKLFF. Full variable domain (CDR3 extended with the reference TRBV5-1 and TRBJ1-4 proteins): KAGVTQTPRYLIKTRGQQVTLSCSPISGHRSVSWYQQTPGQGLQFLFEYFSETQRNKGNFPGRFSGRQFSNSRSEMNVSTLELGDSALYLCASSLSTGNDEKLFFGSGTQLSVL.